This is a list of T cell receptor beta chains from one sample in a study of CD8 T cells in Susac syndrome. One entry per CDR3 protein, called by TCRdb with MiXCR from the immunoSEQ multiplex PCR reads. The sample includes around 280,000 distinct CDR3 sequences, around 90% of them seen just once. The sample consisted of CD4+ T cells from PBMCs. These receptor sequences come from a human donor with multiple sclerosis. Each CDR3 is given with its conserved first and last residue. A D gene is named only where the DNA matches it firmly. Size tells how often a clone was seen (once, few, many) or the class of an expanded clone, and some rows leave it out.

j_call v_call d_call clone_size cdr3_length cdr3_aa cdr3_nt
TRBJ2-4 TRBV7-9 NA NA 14 CASSLDRAKNIQYF TGTGCCAGCAGCTTAGATAGAGCCAAAAACATTCAGTACTTC
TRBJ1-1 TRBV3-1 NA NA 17 CASSPTGTGDTNTEAFF TGTGCCAGCAGCCCTACGGGGACGGGCGATACGAACACTGAAGCTTTCTTT
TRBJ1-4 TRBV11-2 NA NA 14 CASSWETINEKLFF TGTGCCAGCAGCTGGGAGACGATAAATGAAAAACTGTTTTTT
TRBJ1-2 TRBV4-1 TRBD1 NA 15 CASSQVEGAAYGYTF TGCGCCAGCAGCCAAGTAGAGGGGGCAGCCTATGGCTACACCTTC
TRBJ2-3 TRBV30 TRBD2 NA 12 CAWGLATDTQYF TGTGCCTGGGGACTAGCCACAGATACGCAGTATTTT
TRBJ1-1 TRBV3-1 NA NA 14 CASSRRGGTTEAFF TGTGCCAGCAGCCGGAGGGGAGGGACAACTGAAGCTTTCTTT
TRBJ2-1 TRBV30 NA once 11 CAWSSNNEQFF TGTGCCTGGAGTAGCAACAATGAGCAGTTCTTC
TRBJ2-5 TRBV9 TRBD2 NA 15 CASSPLLAAQETQYF TGTGCCAGCAGCCCCTTACTAGCGGCGCAAGAGACCCAGTACTTC
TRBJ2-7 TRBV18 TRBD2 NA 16 CASSPPSGRTTDEQYF TGTGCCAGCTCACCACCTAGCGGGAGGACTACTGACGAGCAGTACTTC
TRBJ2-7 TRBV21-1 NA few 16 CASSKVGGQEAYEQYF TGTGCCAGCAGCAAAGTGGGGGGACAGGAGGCCTACGAGCAGTACTTC
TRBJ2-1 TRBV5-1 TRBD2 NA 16 CASSLETGGGTNEQFF TGCGCCAGCAGCTTGGAGACTGGCGGGGGGACGAATGAGCAGTTCTTC
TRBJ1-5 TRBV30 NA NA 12 CAWGDARQPQHF TGTGCCTGGGGGGACGCGCGTCAGCCCCAGCATTTT
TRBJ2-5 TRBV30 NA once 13 CAWSGLNQETQYF TGTGCCTGGAGTGGACTAAACCAAGAGACCCAGTACTTC
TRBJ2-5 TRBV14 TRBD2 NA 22 CASSDIPSGSLRGWFGQETQYF TGTGCCAGCAGCGATATCCCTAGCGGGAGCCTTCGGGGGTGGTTCGGCCAAGAGACCCAGTACTTC
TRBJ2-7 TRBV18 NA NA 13 CASSPPVGDEQYF TGTGCCAGCTCACCACCGGTCGGGGACGAGCAGTACTTC
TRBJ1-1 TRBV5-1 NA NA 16 CASSRQARTMNTEAFF TGCGCCAGCAGCAGACAGGCCCGCACCATGAACACTGAAGCTTTCTTT
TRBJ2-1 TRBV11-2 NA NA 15 CASSLRGVPYNEQFF TGTGCCAGCAGCCTCCGGGGTGTCCCCTACAATGAGCAGTTCTTC
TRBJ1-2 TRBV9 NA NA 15 CASSPGQQPNYGYTF TGTGCCAGCAGCCCCGGACAGCAGCCTAACTATGGCTACACCTTC
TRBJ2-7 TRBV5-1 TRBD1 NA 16 CASRRIGQGIAYEQYF TGCGCCAGCAGGAGGATAGGACAGGGAATCGCCTACGAGCAGTACTTC
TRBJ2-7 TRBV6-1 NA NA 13 CASSDPAGDEQYF TGTGCCAGCAGTGATCCAGCGGGCGACGAGCAGTACTTC
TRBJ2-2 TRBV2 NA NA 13 CASSSGPGGELFF TGTGCCAGCAGTAGTGGGCCGGGCGGGGAGCTGTTTTTT